Given below is one TCR beta chain in context. Its antigen is still unknown. The V and J ends lost 10 bases and 2 bases respectively, with 17 bases between them. Germline CDR1 KGHDR, CDR2 SFDVKD. This CDR3 region has 16 residues. This record belongs to a study of T cells after yellow fever vaccination. MiXCR was run by TCRdb on the 5' RACE reads, yielding one entry per CDR3 protein. The sample yields about 370,000 distinct CDR3 sequences, 11% seen once. Regarding the study as a whole: Post-booster reappearance was seen for most primary-vaccination clones (roughly 96% CD4, about 90% CD8). Any FACS-sorted repertoire could hold abundant clonotypes that contaminate it from the bulk population. The secondary response peaked faster, at day 5 versus 15, but was weaker. Shared CD4/CD8 clonotypes were a small share, likely from convergent recombination.

Material: PBMCs, obtained on the day of the first yellow fever vaccination. The chain has TRBV24-1 and TRBJ2-6; a weak D match, TRBD1 (6 bases). This clonotype originated in a man aged 18 to 35 who received the YFV17D yellow fever vaccine. The CDR3 sequence: CATSPTGMAGANVLTF. The CDR3, as DNA: TGTGCCACTTCACCCACAGGGATGGCTGGGGCCAACGTCCTGACTTTC.